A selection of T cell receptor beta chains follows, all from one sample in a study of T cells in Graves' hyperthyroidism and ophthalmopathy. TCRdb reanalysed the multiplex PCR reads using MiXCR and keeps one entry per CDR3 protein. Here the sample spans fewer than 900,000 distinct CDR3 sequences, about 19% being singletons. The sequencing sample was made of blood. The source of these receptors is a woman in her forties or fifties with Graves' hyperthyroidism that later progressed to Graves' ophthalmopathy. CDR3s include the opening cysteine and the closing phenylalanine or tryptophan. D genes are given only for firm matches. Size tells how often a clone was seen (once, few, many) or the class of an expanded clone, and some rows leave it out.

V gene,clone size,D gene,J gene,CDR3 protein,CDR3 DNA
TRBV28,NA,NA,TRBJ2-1,CASSPADYNEQFF,TGTGCCAGCAGTCCCGCCGATTACAATGAGCAGTTCTTC
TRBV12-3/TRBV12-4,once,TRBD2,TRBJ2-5,CASSLAEVYLADQETQYF,TGTGCCAGCAGCTTAGCGGAGGTCTACCTAGCGGACCAAGAGACCCAGTACTTC
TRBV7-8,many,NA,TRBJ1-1,CASSVVGGGWNTEAFF,TGTGCCAGCAGCGTCGTGGGAGGGGGATGGAACACTGAAGCTTTCTTT
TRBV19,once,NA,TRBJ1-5,CASSIATGRGNQPQHF,TGTGCCAGTAGTATAGCTACAGGGAGGGGCAATCAGCCCCAGCATTTT
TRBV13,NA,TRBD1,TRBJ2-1,CASRYWDSGNEQFF,TGTGCCAGCAGATACTGGGACAGTGGCAATGAGCAGTTCTTC
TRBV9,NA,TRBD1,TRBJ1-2,CASHRGQGYTF,TGTGCCAGTCACAGGGGGCAAGGCTACACCTTC
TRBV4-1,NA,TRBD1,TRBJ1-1,CASSPTGGTTEAFF,TGCGCCAGCAGCCCGACAGGGGGGACGACTGAAGCTTTCTTT
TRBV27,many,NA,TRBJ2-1,CASSRQGLGSYNEQFF,TGTGCCAGCAGTCGGCAGGGACTTGGCTCCTACAATGAGCAGTTCTTC
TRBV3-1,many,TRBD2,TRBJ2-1,CASSHSGGRNEQFF,TGTGCCAGCAGCCACAGCGGGGGGCGCAATGAGCAGTTCTTC
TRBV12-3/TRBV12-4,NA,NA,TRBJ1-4,CASSFSFRDEKLLF,TGTGCCAGCAGTTTTTCTTTCAGGGATGAAAAACTGCTTTTT
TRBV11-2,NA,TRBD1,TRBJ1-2,CASSLVGTGYGYTF,TGTGCCAGCAGCTTAGTTGGGACAGGCTATGGCTACACCTTC
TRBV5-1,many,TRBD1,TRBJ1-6,CASRTGQNNSPLHF,TGCGCCAGCAGGACGGGACAGAATAATTCACCCCTCCACTTT
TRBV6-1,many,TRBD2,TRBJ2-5,CASSRRLAGDQETQYF,TGTGCCAGCAGTCGGCGACTAGCGGGGGACCAAGAGACCCAGTACTTC
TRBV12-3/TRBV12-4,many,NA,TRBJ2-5,CASSLVRETQYF,TGTGCCAGCAGTTTGGTCAGGGAGACCCAGTACTTC
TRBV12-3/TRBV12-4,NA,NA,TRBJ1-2,CASRDRTNYGYTF,TGTGCCAGCAGAGACAGGACTAACTATGGCTACACCTTC
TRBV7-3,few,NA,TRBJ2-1,CASSPLDLGGPPSYNEQFF,TGTGCCAGCAGCCCCCTCGATTTGGGGGGGCCCCCTTCCTACAATGAGCAGTTCTTC
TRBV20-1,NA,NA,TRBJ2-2,CSARGRGNVELFF,TGCAGTGCTAGAGGCAGGGGAAATGTGGAGCTGTTTTTT
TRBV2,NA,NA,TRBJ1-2,CASSLQELDGYTF,TGTGCCAGCAGCCTACAGGAGCTGGATGGCTACACCTTC
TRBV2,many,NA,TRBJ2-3,CASSEPRDSSTDTQYF,TGTGCCAGCAGTGAACCCAGGGACTCTAGCACAGATACGCAGTATTTT
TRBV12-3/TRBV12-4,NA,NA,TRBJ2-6,CASTLIGGGISGANVLTF,TGTGCCAGCACGTTGATAGGTGGCGGGATCTCTGGGGCCAACGTCCTGACTTTC
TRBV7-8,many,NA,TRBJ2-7,CASRRGEAYEQYF,TGTGCCAGCCGACGAGGGGAGGCCTACGAGCAGTACTTC
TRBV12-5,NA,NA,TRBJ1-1,CASGLPGRGTEAFF,TGTGCTAGTGGTTTGCCTGGCAGGGGAACTGAAGCTTTCTTT
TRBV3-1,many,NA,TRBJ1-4,CASSQEGGLFF,TGTGCCAGCAGCCAAGAGGGAGGACTGTTTTTT
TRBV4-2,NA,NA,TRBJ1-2,CASSQEGQRNYGYTF,TGTGCCAGCAGCCAAGAAGGACAGAGGAACTATGGCTACACCTTC
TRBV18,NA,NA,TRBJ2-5,CASSPLAEGTQYF,TGTGCCAGCTCACCTCTGGCGGAGGGGACCCAGTACTTC
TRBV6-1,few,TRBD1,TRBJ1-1,CASTRQGATEAFF,TGTGCCAGCACGCGGCAGGGGGCGACTGAAGCTTTCTTT
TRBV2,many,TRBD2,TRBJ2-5,CASSAGTSWAETQYF,TGTGCCAGCAGCGCAGGGACTAGTTGGGCGGAGACCCAGTACTTC
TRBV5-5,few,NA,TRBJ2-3,CASSLTGALRADTQYF,TGTGCCAGCAGCTTGACCGGGGCCCTTCGGGCAGATACGCAGTATTTT
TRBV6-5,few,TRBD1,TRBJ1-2,CASSSGQAYGYTF,TGTGCCAGCAGTTCGGGACAGGCTTATGGCTACACCTTC
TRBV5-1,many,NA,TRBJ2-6,CASSVSSGANVLTF,TGTGCCAGCAGTGTATCCTCTGGGGCCAACGTCCTGACTTTC
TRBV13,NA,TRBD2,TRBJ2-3,CASSLQRLAGGYTQYF,TGTGCCAGCAGCTTGCAACGACTAGCGGGGGGTTATACGCAGTATTTT
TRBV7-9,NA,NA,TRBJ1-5,CASSLYSGGDQPQHF,TGTGCCAGCAGCTTATATTCGGGGGGAGATCAGCCCCAGCATTTT
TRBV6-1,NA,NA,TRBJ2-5,CASGGGLGETQYF,TGTGCCAGCGGGGGCGGGCTGGGAGAGACCCAGTACTTC
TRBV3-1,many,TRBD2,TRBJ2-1,CASSQRLAGDTNEQFF,TGTGCCAGCAGCCAGAGACTAGCGGGGGACACCAATGAGCAGTTCTTC
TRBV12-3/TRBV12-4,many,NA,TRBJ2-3,CASSSRVTGSDTQYF,TGTGCCAGCAGTTCCAGGGTAACGGGCTCAGATACGCAGTATTTT
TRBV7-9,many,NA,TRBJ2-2,CASSLGSGELFF,TGTGCTAGCAGCTTAGGCTCAGGGGAGCTGTTTTTT
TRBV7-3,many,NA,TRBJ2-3,CASSLTLRTADSTDTQYF,TGTGCCAGCAGCTTAACGTTAAGGACAGCCGATAGCACAGATACGCAGTATTTT
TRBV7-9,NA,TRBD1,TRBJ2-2,CASSGMGQGFTGELFF,TGTGCCAGCAGCGGAATGGGACAGGGATTCACCGGGGAGCTGTTTTTT
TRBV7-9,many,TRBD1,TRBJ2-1,CASSTDRGWQSSYNEQFF,TGTGCCAGCAGCACGGACAGGGGGTGGCAATCCTCCTACAATGAGCAGTTCTTC
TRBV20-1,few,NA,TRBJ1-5,CSAIHRSSNQPQHF,TGCAGTGCTATACACAGATCTAGCAATCAGCCCCAGCATTTT
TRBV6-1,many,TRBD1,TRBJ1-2,CASSKRDSGLFGYTF,TGTGCCAGCAGTAAACGGGACAGCGGCTTGTTCGGCTACACCTTC
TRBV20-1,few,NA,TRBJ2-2,CSANGATNTGELFF,TGCAGTGCCAACGGGGCCACGAACACCGGGGAGCTGTTTTTT
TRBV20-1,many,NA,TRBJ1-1,CSAALRGPSNTEAFF,TGCAGTGCTGCTCTACGTGGGCCCAGTAACACTGAAGCTTTCTTT
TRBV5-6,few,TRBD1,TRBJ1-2,CASSIQGPGGYTF,TGTGCCAGCAGCATACAGGGGCCGGGCGGCTACACCTTC
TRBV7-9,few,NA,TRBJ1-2,CASSLSFREPASYYGYTF,TGTGCCAGCAGCTTAAGCTTTAGGGAGCCGGCATCCTACTATGGCTACACCTTC
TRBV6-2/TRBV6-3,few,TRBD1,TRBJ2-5,CASTRTGETQYF,TGTGCCAGCACAAGGACAGGGGAGACCCAGTACTTC
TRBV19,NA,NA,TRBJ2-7,CASSWGGPRSYEQYF,TGTGCCAGTAGCTGGGGGGGCCCACGATCCTACGAGCAGTACTTC
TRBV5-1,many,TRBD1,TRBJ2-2,CASSWDRGGTGELFF,TGCGCCAGCAGCTGGGACAGGGGGGGCACCGGGGAGCTGTTTTTT
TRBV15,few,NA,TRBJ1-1,CATSRARTEAFF,TGTGCCACCAGCAGGGCCCGGACTGAAGCTTTCTTT
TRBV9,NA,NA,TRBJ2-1,CASSVVGGGYNEQFF,TGTGCCAGCAGCGTAGTGGGGGGAGGATACAATGAGCAGTTCTTC
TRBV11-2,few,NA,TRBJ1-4,CASRGGGGEKLFF,TGTGCCAGCAGGGGCGGCGGGGGAGAAAAACTGTTTTTT
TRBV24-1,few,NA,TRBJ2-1,CATSDLRVSYNEQFF,TGTGCCACCAGTGATTTAAGGGTCTCCTACAATGAGCAGTTCTTC
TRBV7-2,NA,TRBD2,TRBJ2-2,CASSILAGGWTGELFF,TGTGCCAGCAGCATACTAGCGGGGGGTTGGACCGGGGAGCTGTTTTTT
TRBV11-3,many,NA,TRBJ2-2,CASSLDGRGPGELFF,TGTGCCAGCAGCTTAGATGGCAGGGGCCCCGGGGAGCTGTTTTTT
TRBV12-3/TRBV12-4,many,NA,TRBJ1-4,CASSQSIGEKLFF,TGTGCCAGCAGCCAATCTATTGGCGAAAAACTGTTTTTT
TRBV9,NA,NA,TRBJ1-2,CASSTPGRKTYGYTF,TGTGCCAGCAGCACCCCGGGACGGAAAACCTATGGCTACACCTTC
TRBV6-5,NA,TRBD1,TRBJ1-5,CASSYPDRGADQPQHF,TGTGCCAGCAGTTACCCGGACAGGGGGGCGGATCAGCCCCAGCATTTT
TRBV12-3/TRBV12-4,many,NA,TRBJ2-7,CASSLQGYEQYF,TGTGCCAGCAGCCTACAGGGCTACGAGCAGTACTTC
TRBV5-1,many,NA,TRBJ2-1,CASSQAGPDYNEQFF,TGCGCCAGCAGTCAAGCGGGTCCCGACTACAATGAGCAGTTCTTC